The rows below give T cell receptor beta chains drawn from one sample of a study of radiation and T cells in renal cell carcinoma. The protocol was immunoSEQ multiplex PCR, while the TCRdb copy is restricted to in-frame clones and leaves out a portion. Counted here are 100,000 or so clones, 75% to 90% occurring once; the ten biggest clones make up 6.5% to 8.5%. This specimen consisted of blood, obtained from a patient whose treatment included radiotherapy and nephrectomy. The source is a man between 45 and 60 years old with renal cell carcinoma. The CDR3 runs from the conserved cysteine through the conserved F or W. D genes are given only for firm matches. Only some rows state a clone size, as once, few, many or a class for expanded clones.

clone size,D gene,V gene,CDR3 length,J gene,CDR3 DNA,CDR3 protein
-,-,TRBV2,14,TRBJ1-5,TGTGCCAGCAGCGGGGGGTCTGGCAATCAGCCCCAGCATTTT,CASSGGSGNQPQHF
-,-,TRBV2,12,TRBJ2-3,TGTGCCAGCAGTAAGATCACAGATACGCAGTATTTT,CASSKITDTQYF
-,TRBD2,TRBV2,14,TRBJ2-7,TGTGCCAGCAGTGAAAGCCTAGCGGGGGGTGAGCAGTACTTC,CASSESLAGGEQYF
-,TRBD2,TRBV30,15,TRBJ2-5,TGTGCCTGGACGACTAGCGGGGGACGGACGGAGACCCAGTACTTC,CAWTTSGGRTETQYF
-,-,TRBV18,13,TRBJ2-3,TGTGCCAGCTCACCAGGGGAAGCAGATACGCAGTATTTT,CASSPGEADTQYF
few,-,TRBV13,11,TRBJ1-1,TGTGCCAGCAGCCCCCGGTCTGAAGCTTTCTTT,CASSPRSEAFF
few,TRBD1,TRBV19,15,TRBJ1-4,TGTGCCAGTGGGACAGGGGATTTGACTAATGAAAAACTGTTTTTT,CASGTGDLTNEKLFF
few,-,TRBV7-9,13,TRBJ1-1,TGTGCCAGCAGCTACCCCTCGACAACTGAAGCTTTCTTT,CASSYPSTTEAFF
-,TRBD2,TRBV9,16,TRBJ2-3,TGTGCCAGCAGCGGACCCGTGGGAGGGAGCACAGATACGCAGTATTTT,CASSGPVGGSTDTQYF
few,-,TRBV30,15,TRBJ1-5,TGTGCCTGGAGTGTACGGTCAGAGAGCAATCAGCCCCAGCATTTT,CAWSVRSESNQPQHF
-,-,TRBV25-1,13,TRBJ2-7,TGTGCCAGCAGTGAGCAGGGATGGGGCGAGCAGTACTTC,CASSEQGWGEQYF
-,TRBD1,TRBV19,16,TRBJ2-6,TGTGCCAGTAGTAGAACAGGGGTCTCTGGGGCCAACGTCCTGACTTTC,CASSRTGVSGANVLTF
-,-,TRBV19,14,TRBJ2-7,TGTGCCAGTAGTCACCGGGCCCCTTCCTACGAGCAGTACTTC,CASSHRAPSYEQYF
-,-,TRBV29-1,15,TRBJ2-3,TGCAGCGTTGAAGGGTCACCGGGGGCGGCAGATACGCAGTATTTT,CSVEGSPGAADTQYF
-,-,TRBV5-8,14,TRBJ2-7,TGTGCCAGCAGCTTGACACGTAGCTCCTACGAGCAGTACTTC,CASSLTRSSYEQYF
-,TRBD1,TRBV6-5,15,TRBJ2-7,TGTGCCACCATCCCCAGGGACAGGGACAATTACGAGCAGTACTTC,CATIPRDRDNYEQYF
-,-,TRBV6-1,15,TRBJ2-1,TGTGCCAGCAGTGTAAGTTCGTTCGCCTACAATGAGCAGTTCTTC,CASSVSSFAYNEQFF
-,TRBD1,TRBV7-2,14,TRBJ2-2,TGTGCCAGCAAGGGACAGGGGACGGTCGGGGAGCTGTTTTTT,CASKGQGTVGELFF
-,-,TRBV9,12,TRBJ2-7,TGTGCCAGCAGCGGGAGCGGTTACGAGCAGTACTTC,CASSGSGYEQYF
once,-,TRBV28,14,TRBJ1-1,TGTGCCAGCAGCCGTAACCCGCGGACAGAAGGAGCTTTCTTT,CASSRNPRTEGAFF
-,TRBD2,TRBV27,17,TRBJ2-2,TGTGCCAGCAGTTTATTGGGAGGGACGGAGAACACCGGGGAGCTGTTTTTT,CASSLLGGTENTGELFF
once,-,TRBV21-1,12,TRBJ1-1,TGTGCCAGCCGACAGGTGAACACTGAAGCTTTCTTT,CASRQVNTEAFF
few,-,TRBV2,11,TRBJ1-1,TGTGCCAGCACTAGGGGGGTTGAAGCTTTCTTT,CASTRGVEAFF
-,-,TRBV5-4,13,TRBJ1-1,TGTGCCAGCAGTACGGGACAACACACTGAAGCTTTCTTT,CASSTGQHTEAFF
few,-,TRBV20-1,10,TRBJ2-5,TGCAGTGCTAGGCAAGAGACCCAGTACTTC,CSARQETQYF
-,-,TRBV15,14,TRBJ1-1,TGTGCCACCAGCACGAGAGCGACACGCACTGAAGCTTTCTTT,CATSTRATRTEAFF
-,TRBD2,TRBV6-4,16,TRBJ2-2,TGTGCCAGCAGTGATTGGCGGGGGGCATTAACCGGGGAGCTGTTTTTT,CASSDWRGALTGELFF
-,TRBD1,TRBV9,15,TRBJ2-1,TGTGCCAGCAGCGAGACCGGGACAGGAGACAATGAGCAGTTCTTC,CASSETGTGDNEQFF
-,-,TRBV11-2,14,TRBJ2-7,TGTGCCAGCAGCGACACTAGACCAACCTACGAGCAGTACTTC,CASSDTRPTYEQYF
-,TRBD2,TRBV5-1,16,TRBJ2-7,TGCGCCAGCAGCCCTCACGGGGGCGGGAGGGCCCCCGAGCAGTACTTC,CASSPHGGGRAPEQYF
-,-,TRBV6-6,15,TRBJ2-7,TGTGCCAGCAGTTACGGGGGTTATCGCTCCTACGAGCAGTACTTC,CASSYGGYRSYEQYF
-,-,TRBV30,14,TRBJ2-1,TGTGCCTTTCTGTTAGCGGAAGGCTACAATGAGCAGTTCTTC,CAFLLAEGYNEQFF
-,-,TRBV19,16,TRBJ2-7,TGTGCCAGTAGTATAGACACGACTAGAGGCGCGTATGAGCAGTACTTC,CASSIDTTRGAYEQYF
-,-,TRBV29-1,13,TRBJ2-3,TGCAGCGTCGGGGCAGGGTGGGCAGATACGCAGTATTTT,CSVGAGWADTQYF
-,-,TRBV5-1,14,TRBJ2-5,TGCGCCAGCAGCTTCGCTAGTGACCAAGAGACCCAGTACTTC,CASSFASDQETQYF
-,TRBD1,TRBV5-4,18,TRBJ1-4,TGTGCCAGCAGTAAAGGACAGGGGGCGCCGGGAACTAATGAAAAACTGTTTTTT,CASSKGQGAPGTNEKLFF
-,-,TRBV28,12,TRBJ2-3,TGTGCCAGCAGTTTACGGATGGATACGCAGTATTTT,CASSLRMDTQYF
-,TRBD2,TRBV4-3,17,TRBJ2-5,TGCGCCAGCAGCCAAGCCGGCGGAGCGGGGGGGCCAGAGACCCAGTACTTC,CASSQAGGAGGPETQYF
-,-,TRBV29-1,13,TRBJ1-1,TGCAGCGCCGAAATTGGGATGAACACTGAAGCTTTCTTT,CSAEIGMNTEAFF